Given below is one T cell receptor beta chain in context. Its specificity is unknown. Sequencing used immunoSEQ multiplex PCR; TCRdb keeps in-frame clones, though not all of them. The repertoire holds 8,000 or so clones, with over 75% as singletons. This CDR3 region has 13 residues. Trimming pared 4 bases from V and 3 bases from J, leaving 7 bases between. From germline, CDR1 is ENHRY and CDR2 SYGVKD. Time point in this sample: inflamed ileum from the surgical specimen. The sample belongs to a study of T cell repertoires in ileal Crohn's disease. Background on the study: All patients had surgery for stricturing (about 60%) or penetrating (approximately 39%) disease.

Study-level points and caveats: Endoscopic recurrence occurred in every patient whose clonality exceeded 26.8%. Mucosal expansions were suggested to be mainly CD8 T cells.

The origin of this receptor is an adult with Crohn's disease. This sequence joins TRBV10-3 and TRBJ2-1, with D hard to call. The sample consisted of ileal tissue. The CDR3 reads CAISGGSYNEQFF. For the CDR3, the DNA is TGTGCCATCAGTGGAGGCAGCTACAATGAGCAGTTCTTC.